Below, 26 T cell receptor beta chains from the same sample are listed, as sequenced in a study of preoperative IRX-2 immunotherapy in early breast cancer (dated by TCRdb to between 2019 and 2020). The library was prepared using the immunoSEQ multiplex PCR assay. The table was pulled from immuneACCESS by TCRdb, which kept in-frame rearrangements only. Such tables lose some clones; where checked, under half of the loss comes from unresolved V genes, and the rest has no known cause. The sample table lists roughly 43,000 clones, approximately 95% of them with a count of one. The ten largest clones take up around 1.5% of the sample. The treatment or condition label on this specimen signifies: preoperative locoregional IRX-2 cytokine immunotherapy. The sample consisted of tumor tissue, taken after IRX-2 immunotherapy. The receptors here all came from a human donor with breast cancer.

This chain uses TRBV9 with TRBJ2-7; D is undetermined. The V end was cut by 3 bases, the J end by 0 bases, with 10 bases between. Germline V gene sequence: CDR1 SGDLS, CDR2 YYNGEE. The CDR3 has 14 amino acids. The CDR3 DNA follows: TGTGCCAGCAGCGCCGACTCCAGCTCCTACGAGCAGTACTTC. It translates to CASSADSSSYEQYF.

This chain links TRBV18 with TRBJ2-3; D is unresolved. The CDR3 is 15 residues long. Germline V lookup: CDR1 KGHSH, CDR2 LQKENI. Trimming took off 0 bases at V and 1 base at J, with 8 bases between the two ends. CDR3: CASSPPITGTDTQYF. The CDR3, as DNA: TGTGCCAGCTCACCACCGATTACGGGCACAGATACGCAGTATTTT.

V usage is TRBV6-1 and J usage is TRBJ2-3; unclear D gene. The length of the CDR3 is 17 residues. CDR1 MNHNS and CDR2 SASEGT come from the germline V gene. With 1 base removed from V and 2 bases from J, the gap between germline ends came to 16 bases. This CDR3 is CASSEGGVLTHTDTQYF. The DNA for the CDR3 is TGTGCCAGCAGTGAAGGTGGGGTCCTGACCCACACAGATACGCAGTATTTT.

The CDR3 nucleotides are TGTGCCAGCTCACCACGGGTCCAGAGAGAGACCCAGTACTTC. It translates to CASSPRVQRETQYF. The rearrangement uses TRBV18 and TRBJ2-5; D call uncertain. There are 14 residues in the CDR3. V was pared by 1 base and J by 4 bases, with 10 bases between. Germline V gene sequence: CDR1 KGHSH, CDR2 LQKENI.

The chain joins TRBV2 to TRBJ2-3, with 11 nucleotides matching TRBD2. The V gene end was trimmed by 9 bases and the J gene end by 6 bases; junction bases not matched to a gene: 11. CDR1 and CDR2 from the germline V gene are SNHLY and FYNNEI. This CDR3 has 15 amino acids. The CDR3 nucleotides read TGTGCCAGAAACAGGCTAGCGGGGGGACCTGATACGCAGTATTTT. This translates into CARNRLAGGPDTQYF.

The chain employs TRBV7-6 and TRBJ2-1; tentative D call: TRBD1 (6 bases). Germline loops: CDR1 SGHVS, CDR2 FNYEAQ. Trimming cost V 4 bases and J 12 bases, with 16 bases left between them. This CDR3 has 13 residues. DNA for the CDR3: TGTGCCAGCAGCTCGAACCCCGGGACATTGCAGTTCTTC. This encodes CASSSNPGTLQFF.

The chain combines TRBV4-3 with TRBJ2-3; 10 bases line up with TRBD2. The V and J ends lost 3 bases and 4 bases, in that order; junction bases with no gene match: 4. CDR1 is LGHNA and CDR2 is YSLEER in the germline V gene. This CDR3 region has 15 residues. The chain's CDR3 is CASSHQREGPDTQYF. Here the CDR3 DNA reads TGCGCCAGCAGCCACCAGCGGGAGGGCCCAGATACGCAGTATTTT.

The chain couples TRBV13 to TRBJ1-1; TRBD1 might be the D (5 bases). The germline CDR1 and CDR2 sequences are PRHDT and FYEKMQ (reference sequence). Trimming removed 5 bases at V and 1 base at J, with 20 bases between. The CDR3 consists of 17 residues. CDR3 loop: CASSINPGWTPNTEAFF. The CDR3 bases are TGTGCCAGCAGCATAAACCCCGGCTGGACACCGAACACTGAAGCTTTCTTT.

The V gene is TRBV10-3, the J gene TRBJ2-2; TRBD1 matches 8 bases. The germline gives CDR1 ENHRY, CDR2 SYGVKD. V lost 10 bases, J lost 0 bases, and 7 bases stayed unmatched. The CDR3 loop spans 15 amino acids. The CDR3 protein is CATRGPATNTGELFF. As DNA, the CDR3 is TGTGCCACCAGGGGGCCTGCAACGAACACCGGGGAGCTGTTTTTT.

The CDR3 reads CASSYTDRGRYEQYF. CDR3 DNA sequence: TGTGCCAGCAGTTACACCGACAGGGGCCGCTACGAGCAGTACTTC. The chain employs TRBV6-6 and TRBJ2-7, with 8 bases aligning to TRBD1. This CDR3 is 15 amino acids long. The J segment lost 3 bases and the V segment lost 2 bases, leaving 6 bases of the junction unmatched. Per germline, CDR1 MNHNY and CDR2 SVGAGI (reference sequence).

The CDR3 reads CASSSSPGPYGYTF. The CDR3 nucleotides are TGTGCCAGCAGCTCATCCCCGGGACCTTATGGCTACACCTTC. The chain has TRBV7-9 and TRBJ1-2; D is possibly TRBD1 (5 bases). Trimming took off 4 bases at V and 5 bases at J, with 14 bases between the two ends. The CDR3 contains 14 residues. Germline V gene sequence: CDR1 SEHNR, CDR2 FQNEAQ (reference sequence).

The chain uses TRBV2 and TRBJ2-3; D is undetermined. The CDR3 loop spans 11 amino acids. Germline V gives CDR1 SNHLY, CDR2 FYNNEI. The V end was cut by 7 bases, the J end by 7 bases, with 9 bases between. The CDR3 loop is CASTGPYTQYF. The CDR3 DNA sequence: TGTGCCAGCACCGGGCCCTATACGCAGTATTTT. Full variable domain (rest looked up from reference TRBV2 and TRBJ2-3): EPEVTQTPSHQVTQMGQEVILRCVPISNHLYFYWYRQILGQKVEFLVSFYNNEISEKSEIFDDQFSVERPDGSNFTLKIRSTKLEDSAMYFCASTGPYTQYFGPGTRLTVL.

This clone was seen only once. V is TRBV2 and J is TRBJ1-2; D gene ambiguous. Germline-derived CDR1 and CDR2 are SNHLY and FYNNEI. CDR3 length: 13 amino acids. V lost 6 bases to trimming and J lost 2 bases, with 10 bases between them. The DNA for the CDR3 is TGTGCCAGCAGGCCCGGGTTGAACTATGGCTACACCTTC. As protein: CASRPGLNYGYTF. The whole variable domain, filled in from reference TRBV2 and TRBJ1-2, reads EPEVTQTPSHQVTQMGQEVILRCVPISNHLYFYWYRQILGQKVEFLVSFYNNEISEKSEIFDDQFSVERPDGSNFTLKIRSTKLEDSAMYFCASRPGLNYGYTFGSGTRLTVV.

This chain connects TRBV7-2 to TRBJ1-1; D gene unclear. V lost 5 bases and J 4 bases, leaving 17 bases between the germline ends. CDR3 length equals 15 residues. Germline V lookup: CDR1 SGHTA, CDR2 FQGNSA. For the CDR3, the DNA is TGTGCCAGCAGCCCCTCGTCGGTAATGAGCACTGAAGCTTTCTTT. This codes for CASSPSSVMSTEAFF.

This chain joins TRBV6-6 and TRBJ1-4, with D hard to call. With 10 bases removed from V and 6 bases from J, the gap between germline ends came to 9 bases. Per the germline V gene, CDR1 is MNHNY and CDR2 is SVGAGI (reference sequence). The CDR3 extends over 11 amino acids. DNA of the CDR3: TGTGCCACCTCCCTTGATGAAAAACTGTTTTTT. It encodes CATSLDEKLFF.

This rearrangement joins TRBV5-8 to TRBJ2-5; D uncertain. Germline lookup yields CDR1 SGHTS and CDR2 YDEGEE. V dropped 7 bases and J dropped 7 bases, with 14 bases sitting between them. CDR3 size: 12 residues. This CDR3 reads CASRREMGTQYF. The CDR3 coding sequence is TGTGCCAGCCGCCGAGAGATGGGGACCCAGTACTTC.

The rearrangement links TRBV2 to TRBJ2-7; D perhaps matches TRBD1 (6 bases). In germline, CDR1 is SNHLY, CDR2 FYNNEI. Trimming pared 5 bases from V and 0 bases from J, leaving 8 bases between. The CDR3 is made up of 13 amino acids. The CDR3 loop is CASSYRDSYEQYF. The DNA for the CDR3 is TGTGCCAGCAGTTACAGGGACTCCTACGAGCAGTACTTC.

The chain uses TRBV7-2 and TRBJ2-5, with D perhaps TRBD2 (5 bases). Per germline, CDR1 SGHTA and CDR2 FQGNSA. V shed 4 bases and J shed 4 bases, with 19 bases lying between them. This CDR3 is 16 amino acids long. CDR3 DNA sequence: TGTGCCAGCAGCTCCCCAAATACGGGAAGAAGAGAGACCCAGTACTTC. It is translated as CASSSPNTGRRETQYF.

This clone was recorded once. This chain links TRBV9 with TRBJ1-3; D is unclear. CDR1 is SGDLS, CDR2 YYNGEE, per germline. The CDR3 covers 12 residues. V lost 0 bases, J lost 8 bases, and 6 bases lay in between. CDR3 sequence reads: CASSVVGDTIYF. The CDR3 DNA follows: TGTGCCAGCAGCGTAGTGGGCGACACCATATATTTT.

The genes are TRBV9 and TRBJ2-3; the D gene is possibly TRBD1 (5 bases). The V end lost 4 bases, the J end lost 2 bases, and 11 bases lay between the germline ends. The CDR3 is made up of 14 amino acids. Germline CDR1 SGDLS, CDR2 YYNGEE. CDR3 bases: TGTGCCAGCAGCCCAGGACACGCCACAGATACGCAGTATTTT. It translates to CASSPGHATDTQYF. Drawing the rest from reference TRBV9 and TRBJ2-3, the complete variable domain is DSGVTQTPKHLITATGQRVTLRCSPRSGDLSVYWYQQSLDQGLQFLIQYYNGEERAKGNILERFSAQQFPDLHSELNLSSLELGDSALYFCASSPGHATDTQYFGPGTRLTVL.

CDR3 sequence: CASSLSGGGPPGEQYF. The CDR3 bases are TGTGCCAGCAGTTTATCGGGCGGGGGACCGCCTGGGGAGCAGTACTTC. The chain combines TRBV27 with TRBJ2-7; 7 bases map to TRBD2. The CDR3 totals 16 residues. J was trimmed by 7 bases and V by 0 bases; bases with no gene match: 12. The V gene's germline CDR1 is MNHEY and CDR2 SMNVEV (reference sequence).

The CDR3 sequence is CASSRTAKNTEAFF. The DNA of the CDR3 is TGCGCCAGCAGCAGGACGGCAAAGAACACTGAAGCTTTCTTT. The gene calls are TRBV5-1 and TRBJ1-1; no definite D call. This CDR3 region has 14 residues. The germline V gene encodes CDR1 SGHRS and CDR2 YFSETQ. V lost 4 bases, J lost 1 base, and 11 bases lay in between.

The chain is built from TRBV19 and TRBJ2-7; 12 bases map to TRBD1. V lost 6 bases and J lost 4; bases outside the gene matches: 10. CDR3 length: 16 amino acids. Germline assignment: CDR1 LNHDA and CDR2 SQIVND (reference sequence). As DNA, the CDR3 is TGTGCCAGTAGAAATCCGGGACAGGGGGCTGGATACGAGCAGTACTTC. Protein: CASRNPGQGAGYEQYF.

In its sample, this clone was seen once. The chain joins TRBV28 to TRBJ2-7; 8 bases fit TRBD2. Germline V gene lookup returns CDR1 MDHEN and CDR2 SYDVKM. The trim removed 3 bases at V and 6 bases at J, leaving 13 bases unmatched. This CDR3 region has 16 residues. The CDR3: CASSLPRSGSLIEQYF. The CDR3 DNA reads TGTGCCAGCAGTTTGCCGAGAAGCGGGAGCCTCATCGAGCAGTACTTC.

This sequence joins TRBV5-1 and TRBJ2-6; D is undetermined. The germline CDR1 and CDR2 sequences are SGHRS and YFSETQ. V was clipped by 4 bases and J by 0 bases, with 5 bases between them. The CDR3 is 14 residues long. CDR3 in DNA: TGCGCCAGCAGCGCAAACTCTGGGGCCAACGTCCTGACTTTC. It translates to CASSANSGANVLTF.

The V gene is TRBV28, the J gene TRBJ2-5, with a possible D match to TRBD2 (6 bases). CDR1 MDHEN and CDR2 SYDVKM come from the germline V gene. Trimming pared 3 bases from V and 0 bases from J, leaving 11 bases between. This CDR3 contains 15 residues. The CDR3 nucleotides read TGTGCCAGCAGTTTCCGGGGACTGAACCAAGAGACCCAGTACTTC. Translated: CASSFRGLNQETQYF.